The 29 T cell receptor beta chains given below trace back to one sample, sequenced in a study of molecular identifiers for immune sequencing clone quantification. TCRdb re-called the PCR reads with MiXCR, one entry per CDR3 protein. The sample yields approximately 500,000 distinct CDR3 sequences, 25% seen once. The sample was naive CD8+ T cells from blood, with Jurkat cell RNA spiked in. This sample's subset: FACS-sorted CD8+CD4-CCR7+CD45RA+ naive T cells. Receptors originate from a human donor in good health. Some libraries in this study had Jurkat cell RNA spiked in.

This clonotype was seen a handful of times. The chain couples TRBV19 to TRBJ2-3; D could derive from TRBD1 or TRBD2 (5 bases each). The CDR3 length is 14 residues. The germline V and J ends were trimmed by 6 bases and 0 bases, with 10 bases remaining between them. Germline V gene lookup returns CDR1 LNHDA and CDR2 SQIVND (reference sequence). In DNA form, the CDR3 reads TGTGCCAGTAGCGCCGGGGCAAGCACAGATACGCAGTATTTT. Translation gives CASSAGASTDTQYF.

This chain connects TRBV18 to TRBJ1-1; 7 bases fit TRBD1. After removal of 6 bases from V and 3 bases from J, the junction contained 13 bases not matched to a gene. The length of the CDR3 is 16 residues. CDR1 and CDR2 (germline): KGHSH, LQKENI. The CDR3 DNA is TGTGCCAGCTCGCCGTCATTTGGACAGGCGCACACTGAAGCTTTCTTT. Its translation is CASSPSFGQAHTEAFF.

This rearrangement joins TRBV27 to TRBJ1-4; maybe TRBD1 (5 bases). V lost 3 bases and J 1 base, leaving 15 bases between the germline ends. The germline V gene has CDR1 MNHEY and CDR2 SMNVEV (reference sequence). The CDR3 covers 17 residues. This chain's CDR3 is CASSFLMRDGTNEKLFF. CDR3 sequence (DNA): TGTGCCAGCAGTTTCCTTATGAGGGACGGAACTAATGAAAAACTGTTTTTT.

At least ten counts were recorded for this clonotype. The gene calls are TRBV12-3 or TRBV12-4 and TRBJ2-6; 10 bases line up with TRBD1. This CDR3 has 17 amino acids. V dropped 5 bases and J dropped 0; count of bases not matched to a gene: 4. CDR3 nucleotide sequence: TGTGCCAGCAGTCGGGACAGGGGACCCTCTGGGGCCAACGTCCTGACTTTC. This encodes CASSRDRGPSGANVLTF.

This clonotype turned up a few times. The chain couples TRBV20-1 to TRBJ1-3; no firm D call. V was shortened by 4 bases and J by 0 bases, with 16 bases between the two germline ends. Germline-derived CDR1 and CDR2 are DFQATT and SNEGSKA (reference sequence). The CDR3 is made up of 16 amino acids. Written as DNA, the CDR3 is TGCAGTGCTACCGCCCCCCCATTTAGCTCTGGAAACACCATATATTTT. Its protein is CSATAPPFSSGNTIYF.

This clonotype was found many times. The chain uses TRBV6-5 and TRBJ2-7; 7 bases fit TRBD1. This CDR3 is built from 12 residues. The ends lost 8 bases at V and 5 bases at J; junction bases unmatched: 6. Germline assignment: CDR1 MNHEY and CDR2 SVGAGI. The CDR3 protein is CASGPDRDEQYF. CDR3 DNA: TGTGCCAGCGGGCCCGACAGGGACGAGCAGTACTTC.

This clonotype was recorded at least ten times. The V and J genes are TRBV5-6 and TRBJ2-3; the D call may be TRBD1 or TRBD2 (5 bases each). CDR3 length: 18 residues. Germline V lookup: CDR1 SGHDT, CDR2 YYEEEE. V was pared by 3 bases and J by 3 bases, with 23 bases between. CDR3 bases: TGTGCCAGCAGCTCCCGGGACGGGGAAGGGGCGGATACAGATACGCAGTATTTT. Protein sequence: CASSSRDGEGADTDTQYF.

In this sample, this clonotype turned up a few times. The genes are TRBV19 and TRBJ1-1; D is uncertain. V lost 3 bases and J lost 1, with 6 bases in between. Germline assignment: CDR1 LNHDA and CDR2 SQIVND (reference sequence). This CDR3 comprises 13 residues. The CDR3 bases are TGTGCCAGTAGTATGTTTGGGAACACTGAAGCTTTCTTT. This sequence encodes CASSMFGNTEAFF. Supplemented by reference TRBV19 and TRBJ1-1, the full variable domain reads DGGITQSPKYLFRKEGQNVTLSCEQNLNHDAMYWYRQDPGQGLRLIYYSQIVNDFQKGDIAEGYSVSREKKESFPLTVTSAQKNPTAFYLCASSMFGNTEAFFGQGTRLTVV.

V and J are TRBV4-3 and TRBJ1-5; weak D call: TRBD1 (5 bases). V was cut by 3 bases and J by 0 bases, with 12 bases left in between. This CDR3 spans 16 amino acids. Germline CDR1 is LGHNA and CDR2 is YSLEER. CDR3 protein: CASSQTVTYSNQPQHF. The CDR3 nucleotides read TGCGCCAGCAGCCAGACAGTGACATATAGCAATCAGCCCCAGCATTTT.

The chain couples TRBV6-5 to TRBJ2-7; TRBD2 matches 10 bases. CDR3 length equals 15 residues. Trimming at V came to 6 bases and at J to 7 bases, leaving 12 bases not matched to a gene. Germline V gene data show CDR1 as MNHEY and CDR2 as SVGAGI. Here the CDR3 reads CASSSTLAGMGEQYF. CDR3 nucleotide sequence: TGTGCCAGCAGCAGTACACTAGCGGGAATGGGGGAGCAGTACTTC.

V gene TRBV5-3 combines with J gene TRBJ2-5; TRBD2 might be the D (6 bases). TRBV5-3 is marked as an open reading frame, function uncertain. The CDR3 sequence is 13 residues long. V was cut by 8 bases and J by 5 bases, with 16 bases left in between. The CDR3 here is CASYSWSGETQYF. The CDR3 DNA is TGTGCCAGCTATAGCTGGAGCGGGGAGACCCAGTACTTC.

This clonotype appeared a few times. The chain couples TRBV4-1 to TRBJ2-7; the D is unclear. CDR1 is MGHRA and CDR2 is YSYEKL in the germline V gene. The CDR3 loop spans 14 amino acids. The germline V and J ends were trimmed by 2 bases and 5 bases, with 13 bases remaining between them. CDR3 in amino acids: CASSQTDPWDEQYF. For the CDR3, the DNA is TGCGCCAGCAGCCAAACCGATCCGTGGGACGAGCAGTACTTC.

J is TRBJ1-1 and V is TRBV4-1, with D perhaps TRBD1 (5 bases). V lost 8 bases and J lost 7, with 17 bases in between. Germline-derived CDR1 and CDR2 are MGHRA and YSYEKL. The CDR3 spans 13 residues. CDR3 amino acids: CASGDGGGSEAFF. Here the CDR3 DNA reads TGCGCCAGCGGCGACGGGGGAGGCAGTGAAGCTTTCTTT.

The gene calls are TRBV6-2 or TRBV6-3 and TRBJ1-5, with no clear D. Trimming stripped 5 bases from V and 0 bases from J, with 14 bases between. The CDR3 covers 16 residues. Per germline, CDR1 MNHEY and CDR2 SVGEGT. This CDR3 reads CASSQYWASSNQPQHF. The CDR3 coding sequence is TGTGCCAGCAGTCAATATTGGGCGTCTAGCAATCAGCCCCAGCATTTT.

This clonotype was counted between two and nine times. The chain is built from TRBV12-3 or TRBV12-4 and TRBJ1-5, with TRBD1 as a possible D gene (5 bases). V was shortened by 9 bases and J by 0 bases, with 9 bases between the two germline ends. The CDR3 loop spans 13 amino acids. CDR3 region: CASTGNSNQPQHF. The CDR3, as DNA: TGTGCCAGTACAGGAAATAGCAATCAGCCCCAGCATTTT.

This clonotype has only a few counts. This chain connects TRBV7-6 to TRBJ2-7; 7 bases match TRBD2. V trimming: 5 bases; J trimming: 3 bases; junction bases outside the gene matches: 4. Looked up from germline, CDR1 is SGHVS and CDR2 is FNYEAQ. The CDR3 is 13 residues long. CDR3 protein: CASSPAGNYEQYF. CDR3 DNA sequence: TGTGCCAGCAGCCCAGCGGGGAACTACGAGCAGTACTTC.

Of note for this clonotype: A single base separates this from a much larger clone, so it may be a read error. The V call is TRBV6-6, the J call TRBJ2-3; D might be TRBD2 (5 bases). The CDR3 has 16 residues. V lost 2 bases and J lost 1, with 13 bases in between. CDR1 is MNHNY and CDR2 is SVGAGI in the germline V gene (reference sequence). CDR3 DNA: TGTGCCAGCAGTTACGATTGCGGGTTAGGCACAGATACGCAGTATTTT. This codes for CASSYDCGLGTDTQYF.

This clonotype was observed many times. The CDR3 DNA follows: TGTGCCAGCAGTCTAGGGGCAGGGGGCAATCAGCCCCAGCATTTT. It codes for CASSLGAGGNQPQHF. The chain employs TRBV6-5 and TRBJ1-5; D might be TRBD1 (6 bases). The ends were cut back, 5 bases at V and 2 bases at J, with 13 bases in the middle. The CDR3 is 15 residues long. CDR1 and CDR2 (germline): MNHEY, SVGAGI.

This clonotype has ten or more counts. The chain uses TRBV20-1 and TRBJ1-1; no clear D gene. The V and J ends lost 0 bases and 3 bases respectively, with 5 bases between them. The CDR3 loop spans 12 amino acids. The V gene's germline CDR1 is DFQATT and CDR2 SNEGSKA (reference sequence). The CDR3 DNA is TGCAGTGCTAGAGACACTTACACTGAAGCTTTCTTT. It specifies CSARDTYTEAFF.

With regard to this clonotype: A much larger clonotype is one base distant, so this may be a read error. The CDR3 protein is CACSSDVARARGTQYF. The CDR3 DNA reads TGTGCCTGCAGCTCCGACGTAGCACGTGCCCGAGGTACGCAGTATTTT. The rearrangement uses TRBV7-9 and TRBJ2-3; D is undetermined. The CDR3 is 16 residues long. Looked up from germline, CDR1 is SEHNR and CDR2 is FQNEAQ (reference sequence).

This clonotype was seen a handful of times. This chain connects TRBV4-1 to TRBJ2-5, with D perhaps matching TRBD1 (5 bases). Looked up from germline, CDR1 is MGHRA and CDR2 is YSYEKL. V shed 1 base and J shed 7 bases, with 7 bases lying between them. CDR3 size: 12 residues. The CDR3: CASSQGGRTQYF. As DNA, the CDR3 is TGCGCCAGCAGCCAAGGGGGCCGGACCCAGTACTTC.

This clonotype came up many times. V is TRBV5-4 and J is TRBJ2-7; 7 positions agree with TRBD1. The CDR3 is 15 residues long. The trim removed 4 bases at V and 4 bases at J, leaving 11 bases unmatched. The germline CDR1 and CDR2 sequences are SGHNT and YYREEE (reference sequence). CDR3 sequence (DNA): TGTGCCAGCAGCCCCGGGACAGCTGCATCGTACGAGCAGTACTTC. Translation gives CASSPGTAASYEQYF.

This clonotype appeared a few times. The rearrangement uses TRBV7-3 and TRBJ2-1, with D perhaps matching TRBD1 (5 bases). V was cut by 5 bases and J by 10 bases, with 15 bases left in between. CDR3 size: 13 residues. The germline V gene encodes CDR1 SGHTA and CDR2 FQGTGA. The CDR3 loop reads CASSLGNQGEQFF. CDR3 bases: TGTGCCAGCAGCCTGGGAAATCAGGGAGAGCAGTTCTTC.

Concerning this clonotype itself: A much larger clone differs by one base, so this may be a read error. This chain links TRBV28 with TRBJ2-7; 8 nucleotides line up with TRBD2. This CDR3 region has 15 residues. V gave up 4 bases and J gave up 4 bases; unmatched junction bases: 9. The germline gives CDR1 MDHEN, CDR2 SYDVKM. CDR3 sequence: CASSSGLAIMYEQYF. The DNA of the CDR3 is TGTGCCAGCAGTTCAGGACTAGCCATTATGTACGAGCAGTACTTC.

This clonotype has only a few counts. The V and J genes are TRBV20-1 and TRBJ2-3, with TRBD1 identical over 7 bases. Trimming removed 2 bases from V and 2 bases from J; junction bases left unmatched: 13. Germline V lookup: CDR1 DFQATT, CDR2 SNEGSKA (reference sequence). The CDR3 is made up of 17 amino acids. The CDR3, as DNA: TGCAGTGCTAGAATGGGGGACAGCTACCTATACACAGATACGCAGTATTTT. This sequence encodes CSARMGDSYLYTDTQYF.

On this clonotype itself: This could be a read error, since a much larger clone is one nucleotide away. V usage is TRBV4-2 and J usage is TRBJ2-7, with no clear D. The length of the CDR3 is 12 residues. Germline V gives CDR1 LGHNA, CDR2 YNFKEQ. The CDR3 spells CASSPDLYEHYF. The CDR3 region has the DNA TGTGCCAGCAGCCCAGACTTGTACGAGCACTACTTC.

As for this clonotype: A much larger clone is a single base away; this may be a read error. The V call is TRBV12-3 or TRBV12-4, the J call TRBJ1-1, with D unresolved. The CDR3 is 15 residues long. Trimming took 5 bases from V and 1 from J, leaving 14 bases between them. CDR3 residues: CASSPTPGENTEAFF. The CDR3 DNA sequence: TGTGCCAGCAGTCCTACTCCAGGAGAGAACACTGAAGCTTTCTTT.

This clonotype was seen more than once but under ten times. This sequence joins TRBV5-1 and TRBJ2-7; tentative D call: TRBD2 (5 bases). V was trimmed by 5 bases and J by 3 bases, leaving 6 bases between them. The CDR3 runs to 11 residues. Germline V gene sequence: CDR1 SGHRS, CDR2 YFSETQ. Here the CDR3 reads CASRSGYEQYF. For the CDR3, the DNA is TGCGCCAGCAGGAGCGGCTACGAGCAGTACTTC.

In its sample, this clonotype was seen many times. V and J are TRBV25-1 and TRBJ2-1; a possible D gene is TRBD2 (5 bases). V was pared by 4 bases and J by 3 bases, with 7 bases between. The CDR3 consists of 13 residues. Germline V lookup: CDR1 MGHDK, CDR2 SYGVNS. Here the CDR3 DNA reads TGTGCCAGCAGTGCCACTAGCTACAATGAGCAGTTCTTC. It encodes CASSATSYNEQFF.